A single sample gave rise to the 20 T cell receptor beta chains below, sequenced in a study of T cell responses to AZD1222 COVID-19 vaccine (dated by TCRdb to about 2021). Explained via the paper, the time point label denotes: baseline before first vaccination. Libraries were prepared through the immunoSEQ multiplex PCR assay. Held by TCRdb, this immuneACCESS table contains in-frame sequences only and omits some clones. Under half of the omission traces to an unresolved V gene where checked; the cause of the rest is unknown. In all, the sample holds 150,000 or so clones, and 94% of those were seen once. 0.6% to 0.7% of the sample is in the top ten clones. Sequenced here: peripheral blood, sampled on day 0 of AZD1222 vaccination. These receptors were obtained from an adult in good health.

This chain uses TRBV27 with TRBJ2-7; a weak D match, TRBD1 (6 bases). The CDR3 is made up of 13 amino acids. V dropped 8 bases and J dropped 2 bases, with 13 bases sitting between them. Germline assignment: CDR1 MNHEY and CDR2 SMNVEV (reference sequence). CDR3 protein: CASGRTATYEQYF. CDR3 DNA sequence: TGTGCCAGCGGGCGGACAGCTACCTACGAGCAGTACTTC.

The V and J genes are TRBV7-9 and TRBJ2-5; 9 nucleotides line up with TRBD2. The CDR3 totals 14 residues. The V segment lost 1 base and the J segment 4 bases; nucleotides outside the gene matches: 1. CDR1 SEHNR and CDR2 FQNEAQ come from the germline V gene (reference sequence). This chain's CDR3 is CASSLDSGRETQYF. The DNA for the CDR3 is TGTGCCAGCAGCTTAGATAGCGGGAGAGAGACCCAGTACTTC.

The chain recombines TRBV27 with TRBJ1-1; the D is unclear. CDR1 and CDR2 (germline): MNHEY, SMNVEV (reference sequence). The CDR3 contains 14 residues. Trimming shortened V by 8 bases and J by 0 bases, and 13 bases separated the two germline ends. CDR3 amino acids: CASRLSSMNTEAFF. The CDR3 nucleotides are TGTGCCAGCCGTCTTAGTAGTATGAACACTGAAGCTTTCTTT.

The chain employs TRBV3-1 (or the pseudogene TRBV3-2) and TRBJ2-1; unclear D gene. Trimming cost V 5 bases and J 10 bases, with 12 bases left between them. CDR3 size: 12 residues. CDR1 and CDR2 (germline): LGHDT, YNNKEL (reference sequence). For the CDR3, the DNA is TGTGCCAGCAGCTCACCCACTGGGGAGCAGTTCTTC. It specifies CASSSPTGEQFF.

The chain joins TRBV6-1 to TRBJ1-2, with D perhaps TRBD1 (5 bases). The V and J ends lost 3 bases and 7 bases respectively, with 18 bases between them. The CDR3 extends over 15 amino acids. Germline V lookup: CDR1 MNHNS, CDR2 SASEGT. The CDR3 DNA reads TGTGCCAGCAGTGATCGTAGGGGTAGAGGGTCTGGCTACACCTTC. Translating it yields CASSDRRGRGSGYTF.

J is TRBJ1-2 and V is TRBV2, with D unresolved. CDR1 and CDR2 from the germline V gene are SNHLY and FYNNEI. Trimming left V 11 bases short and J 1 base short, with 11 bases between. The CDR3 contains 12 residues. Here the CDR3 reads CARRAGNYGYTF. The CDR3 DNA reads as TGTGCCCGAAGGGCGGGTAACTATGGCTACACCTTC.

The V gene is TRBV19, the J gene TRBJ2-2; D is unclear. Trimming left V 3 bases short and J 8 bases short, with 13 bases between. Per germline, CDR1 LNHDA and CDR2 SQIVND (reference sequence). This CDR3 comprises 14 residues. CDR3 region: CASSMAPFRGELFF. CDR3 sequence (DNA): TGTGCCAGTAGTATGGCCCCATTCAGAGGGGAGCTGTTTTTT.

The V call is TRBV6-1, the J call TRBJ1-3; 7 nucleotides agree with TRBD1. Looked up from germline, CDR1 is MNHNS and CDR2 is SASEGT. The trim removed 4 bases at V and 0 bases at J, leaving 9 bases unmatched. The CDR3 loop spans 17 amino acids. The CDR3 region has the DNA TGTGCCAGCAGTGGCTACGACAGGGCTAACTCTGGAAACACCATATATTTT. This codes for CASSGYDRANSGNTIYF.

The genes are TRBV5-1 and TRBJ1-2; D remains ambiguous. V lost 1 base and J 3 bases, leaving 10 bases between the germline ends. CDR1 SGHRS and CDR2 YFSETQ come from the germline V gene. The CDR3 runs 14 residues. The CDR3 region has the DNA TGCGCCAGCAGCTTGACAGATCCTCACTATGGCTACACCTTC. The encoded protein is CASSLTDPHYGYTF.

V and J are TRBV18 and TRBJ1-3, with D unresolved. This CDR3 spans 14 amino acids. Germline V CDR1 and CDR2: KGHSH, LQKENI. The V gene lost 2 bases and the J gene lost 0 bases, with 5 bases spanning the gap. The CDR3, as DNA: TGTGCCAGCTCACCAAGCAACTCTGGAAACACCATATATTTT. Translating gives CASSPSNSGNTIYF.

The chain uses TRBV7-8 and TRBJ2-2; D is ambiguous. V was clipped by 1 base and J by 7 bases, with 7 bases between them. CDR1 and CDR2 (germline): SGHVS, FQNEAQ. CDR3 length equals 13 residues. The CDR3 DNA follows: TGTGCCAGCAGCTTAGGTGCTAGCGGGGAGCTGTTTTTT. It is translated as CASSLGASGELFF.

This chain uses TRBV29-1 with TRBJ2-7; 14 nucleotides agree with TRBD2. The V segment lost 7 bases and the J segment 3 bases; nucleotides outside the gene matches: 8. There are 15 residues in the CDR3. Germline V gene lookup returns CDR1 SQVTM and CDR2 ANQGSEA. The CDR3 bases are TGCAGCGCCGGGGGACTAGCGGGAGTTCTCTACGAGCAGTACTTC. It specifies CSAGGLAGVLYEQYF.

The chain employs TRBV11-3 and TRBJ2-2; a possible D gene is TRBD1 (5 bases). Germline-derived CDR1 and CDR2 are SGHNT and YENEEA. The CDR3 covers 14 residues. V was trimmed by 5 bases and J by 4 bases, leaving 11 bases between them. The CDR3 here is CASSLHRGTGELFF. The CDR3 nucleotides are TGTGCCAGCAGCCTACATAGGGGCACCGGGGAGCTGTTTTTT.

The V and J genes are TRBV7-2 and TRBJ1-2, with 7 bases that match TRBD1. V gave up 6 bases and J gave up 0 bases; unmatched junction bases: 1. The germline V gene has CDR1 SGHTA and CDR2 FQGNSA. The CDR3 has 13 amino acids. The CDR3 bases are TGTGCCAGCAGGGACAGGTCTAACTATGGCTACACCTTC. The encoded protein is CASRDRSNYGYTF.

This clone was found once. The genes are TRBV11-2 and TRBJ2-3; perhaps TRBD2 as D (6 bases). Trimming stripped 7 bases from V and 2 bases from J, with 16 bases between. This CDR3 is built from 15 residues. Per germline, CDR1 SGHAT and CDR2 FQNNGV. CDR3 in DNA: TGTGCCAGCACCTATAGCGGTTCTTTCACAGATACGCAGTATTTT. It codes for CASTYSGSFTDTQYF.

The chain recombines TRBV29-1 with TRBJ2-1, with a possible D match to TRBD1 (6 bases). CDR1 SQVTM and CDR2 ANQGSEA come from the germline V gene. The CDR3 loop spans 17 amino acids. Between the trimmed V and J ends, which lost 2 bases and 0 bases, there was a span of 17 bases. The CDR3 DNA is TGCAGCGTTGAATCGTGGACAGTCTCGAGCTCCTACAATGAGCAGTTCTTC. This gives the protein CSVESWTVSSSYNEQFF.

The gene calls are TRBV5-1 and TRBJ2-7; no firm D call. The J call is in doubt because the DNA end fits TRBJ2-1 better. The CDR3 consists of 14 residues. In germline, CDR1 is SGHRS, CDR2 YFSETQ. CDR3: CASSLSDWDNEQFF. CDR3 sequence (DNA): TGCGCCAGCAGCTTGTCCGACTGGGACAATGAGCAGTTCTTC.

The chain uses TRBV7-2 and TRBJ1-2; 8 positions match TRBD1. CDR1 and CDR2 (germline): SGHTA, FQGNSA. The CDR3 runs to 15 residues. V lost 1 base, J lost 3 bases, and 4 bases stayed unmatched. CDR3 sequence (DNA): TGTGCCAGCAGCTTAGTAGGGACAGGAGACTATGGCTACACCTTC. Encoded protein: CASSLVGTGDYGYTF. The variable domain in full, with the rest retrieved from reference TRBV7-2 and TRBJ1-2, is GAGVSQSPSNKVTEKGKDVELRCDPISGHTALYWYRQSLGQGLEFLIYFQGNSAPDKSGLPSDRFSAERTGGSVSTLTIQRTQQEDSAVYLCASSLVGTGDYGYTFGSGTRLTVV.

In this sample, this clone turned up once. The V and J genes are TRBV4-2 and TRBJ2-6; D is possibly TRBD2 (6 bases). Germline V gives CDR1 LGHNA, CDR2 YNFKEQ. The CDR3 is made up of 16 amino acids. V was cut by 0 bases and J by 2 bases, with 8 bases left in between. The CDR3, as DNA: TGTGCCAGCAGCCAAGAAGGAGGGGCTGGGGCCAACGTCCTGACTTTC. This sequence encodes CASSQEGGAGANVLTF.

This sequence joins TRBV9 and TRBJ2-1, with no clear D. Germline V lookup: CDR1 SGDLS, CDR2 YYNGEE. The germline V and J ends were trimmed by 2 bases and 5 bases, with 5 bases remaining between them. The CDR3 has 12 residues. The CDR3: CASSVLHNEQFF. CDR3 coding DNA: TGTGCCAGCAGCGTCCTCCACAATGAGCAGTTCTTC.